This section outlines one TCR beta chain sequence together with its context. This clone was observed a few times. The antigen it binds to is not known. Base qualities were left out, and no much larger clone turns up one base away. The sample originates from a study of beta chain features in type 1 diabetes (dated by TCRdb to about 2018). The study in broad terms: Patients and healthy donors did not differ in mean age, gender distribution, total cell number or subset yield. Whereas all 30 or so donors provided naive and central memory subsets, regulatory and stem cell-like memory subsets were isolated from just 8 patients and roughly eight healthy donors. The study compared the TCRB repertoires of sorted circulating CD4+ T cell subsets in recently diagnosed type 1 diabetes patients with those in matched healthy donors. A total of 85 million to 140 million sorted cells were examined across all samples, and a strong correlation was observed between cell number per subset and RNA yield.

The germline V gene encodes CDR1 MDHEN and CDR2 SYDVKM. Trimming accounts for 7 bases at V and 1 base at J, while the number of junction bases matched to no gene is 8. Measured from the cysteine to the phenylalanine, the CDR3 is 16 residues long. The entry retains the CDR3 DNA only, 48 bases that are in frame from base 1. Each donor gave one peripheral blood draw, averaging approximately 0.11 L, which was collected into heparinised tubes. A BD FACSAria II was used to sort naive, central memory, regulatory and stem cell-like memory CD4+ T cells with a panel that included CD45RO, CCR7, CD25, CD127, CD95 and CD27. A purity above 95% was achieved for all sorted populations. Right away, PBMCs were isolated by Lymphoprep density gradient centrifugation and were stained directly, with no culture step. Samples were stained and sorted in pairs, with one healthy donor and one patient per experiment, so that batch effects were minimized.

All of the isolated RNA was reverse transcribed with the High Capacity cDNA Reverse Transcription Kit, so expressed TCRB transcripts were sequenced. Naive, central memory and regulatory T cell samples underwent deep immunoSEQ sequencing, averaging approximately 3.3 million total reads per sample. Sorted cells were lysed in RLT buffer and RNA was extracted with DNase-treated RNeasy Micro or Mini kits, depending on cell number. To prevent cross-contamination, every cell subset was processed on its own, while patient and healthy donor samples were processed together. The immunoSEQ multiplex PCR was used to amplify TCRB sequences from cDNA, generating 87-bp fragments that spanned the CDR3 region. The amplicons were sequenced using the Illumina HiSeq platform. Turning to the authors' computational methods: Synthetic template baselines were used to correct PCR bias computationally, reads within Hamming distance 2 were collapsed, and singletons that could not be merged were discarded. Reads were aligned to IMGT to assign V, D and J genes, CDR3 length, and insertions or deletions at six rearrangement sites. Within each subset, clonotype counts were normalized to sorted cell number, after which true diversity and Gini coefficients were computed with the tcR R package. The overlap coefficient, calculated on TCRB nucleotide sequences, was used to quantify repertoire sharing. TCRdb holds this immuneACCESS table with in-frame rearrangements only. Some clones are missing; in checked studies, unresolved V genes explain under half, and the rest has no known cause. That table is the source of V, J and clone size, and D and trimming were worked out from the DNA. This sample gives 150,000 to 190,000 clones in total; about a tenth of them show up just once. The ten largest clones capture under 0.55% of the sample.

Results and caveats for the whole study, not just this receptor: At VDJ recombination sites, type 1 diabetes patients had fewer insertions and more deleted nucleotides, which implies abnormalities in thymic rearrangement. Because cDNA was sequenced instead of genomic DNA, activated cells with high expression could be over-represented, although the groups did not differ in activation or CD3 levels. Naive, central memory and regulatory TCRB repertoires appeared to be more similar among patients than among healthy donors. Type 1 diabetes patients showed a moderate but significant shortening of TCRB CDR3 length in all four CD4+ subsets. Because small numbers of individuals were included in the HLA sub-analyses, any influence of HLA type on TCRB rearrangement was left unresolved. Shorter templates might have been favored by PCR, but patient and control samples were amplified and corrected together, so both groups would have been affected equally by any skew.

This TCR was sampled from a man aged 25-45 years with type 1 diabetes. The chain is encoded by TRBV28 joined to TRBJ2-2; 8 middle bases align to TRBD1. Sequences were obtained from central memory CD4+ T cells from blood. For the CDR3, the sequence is CASKRQGNENTGELFF. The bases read TGTGCCAGCAAAAGACAGGGGAACGAGAACACCGGGGAGCTGTTTTTT.